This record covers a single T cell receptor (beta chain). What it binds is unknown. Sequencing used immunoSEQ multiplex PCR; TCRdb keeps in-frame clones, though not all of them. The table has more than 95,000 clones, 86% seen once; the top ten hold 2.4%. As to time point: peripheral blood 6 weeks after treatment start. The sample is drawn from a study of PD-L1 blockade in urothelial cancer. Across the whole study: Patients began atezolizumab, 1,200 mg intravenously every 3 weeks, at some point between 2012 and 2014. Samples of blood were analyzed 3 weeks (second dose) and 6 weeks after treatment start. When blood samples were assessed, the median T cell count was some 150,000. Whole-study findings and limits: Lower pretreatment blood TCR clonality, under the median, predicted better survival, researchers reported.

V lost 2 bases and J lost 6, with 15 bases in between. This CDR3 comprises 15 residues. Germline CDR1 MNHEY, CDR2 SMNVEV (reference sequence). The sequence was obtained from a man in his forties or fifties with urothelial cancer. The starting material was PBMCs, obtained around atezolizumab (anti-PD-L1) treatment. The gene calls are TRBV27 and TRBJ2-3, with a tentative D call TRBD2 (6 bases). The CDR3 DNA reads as TGTGCCAGCAGTTTAGTGCGGGGTCGGGGGGATACGCAGTATTTT. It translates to CASSLVRGRGDTQYF.